Following are 23 T cell receptor beta chains from one sample sequenced in a study of T cell responses to AZD1222 COVID-19 vaccine. Some clones are missing from TCRdb's copy, which holds only in-frame ones; the method was immunoSEQ multiplex PCR. This sample has fewer than 200,000 clones, with 88% found just once. The input for sequencing was peripheral blood, taken on day 0 of AZD1222 vaccination. The receptors stem from an adult in good health.

As for this clone: A much larger clone lies one base from this, so it may be a read error. This chain connects TRBV7-2 to TRBJ2-7; no reliable D call. Germline V CDR1 and CDR2: SGHTA, FQGNSA. V dropped 5 bases and J dropped 2 bases, with 4 bases sitting between them. The CDR3 spans 11 residues. CDR3 bases: TGTGCCAGCAGCGGTGCCTACGAGCAGTACTTC. This translates into CASSGAYEQYF.

V is TRBV19 and J is TRBJ1-5; TRBD1 is a possible D gene (5 bases). Trimming took 3 bases from V and 4 from J, leaving 13 bases between them. Germline assignment: CDR1 LNHDA and CDR2 SQIVND (reference sequence). The CDR3 is 15 residues long. The CDR3 loop is CASSMVGRLNQPQHF. In nucleotides, the CDR3 is TGTGCCAGTAGTATGGTGGGGCGCCTGAATCAGCCCCAGCATTTT.

The V call is TRBV7-8, the J call TRBJ1-5, with D unresolved. This CDR3 has 13 amino acids. The germline V and J ends were trimmed by 2 bases and 8 bases, with 10 bases remaining between them. The V gene's germline CDR1 is SGHVS and CDR2 FQNEAQ. This chain's CDR3 is CASSLSRSKPQHF. CDR3 DNA sequence: TGTGCCAGCAGCTTAAGCAGGTCCAAGCCCCAGCATTTT.

The chain combines TRBV11-2 with TRBJ1-2, with D perhaps matching TRBD1 (5 bases). There are 12 residues in the CDR3. Trimming stripped 6 bases from V and 4 bases from J, with 9 bases between. CDR1 is SGHAT, CDR2 FQNNGV, per germline. This CDR3 is CASRQVRYGYTF. DNA of the CDR3: TGTGCCAGCAGACAGGTGCGCTATGGCTACACCTTC.

This clone was counted a single time. The chain combines TRBV7-9 with TRBJ2-1; 10 nucleotides agree with TRBD2. Germline CDR1 SEHNR, CDR2 FQNEAQ (reference sequence). CDR3 length: 15 amino acids. J was trimmed by 4 bases and V by 7 bases; bases with no gene match: 7. DNA of the CDR3: TGTGCCAGCAAGTACCTAGCGGGAGATTACAATGAGCAGTTCTTC. Protein product: CASKYLAGDYNEQFF.

This clone was counted only a few times. V and J are TRBV16 and TRBJ2-2; the match to TRBD1 covers 8 bases. Trimming at V came to 4 bases and at J to 4 bases, leaving 8 bases not matched to a gene. Germline lookup yields CDR1 KGHSY and CDR2 FQNENV. The CDR3 contains 16 residues. The chain's CDR3 is CASSPSETGATGELFF. The CDR3 DNA follows: TGTGCCAGCAGCCCTTCAGAGACAGGGGCCACCGGGGAGCTGTTTTTT.

The chain joins TRBV6-5 to TRBJ2-5; D unresolved. The V gene's germline CDR1 is MNHEY and CDR2 SVGAGI. V was cut by 4 bases and J by 4 bases, with 16 bases left in between. The CDR3 is 15 residues long. The CDR3 DNA is TGTGCCAGCAGTTTGAAGAGGTTAGGTTTAGAGACCCAGTACTTC. Translating gives CASSLKRLGLETQYF.

The V gene is TRBV2, the J gene TRBJ2-7; D tentatively reads TRBD1 or TRBD2 (5 bases each). This CDR3 spans 12 amino acids. Trimming removed 11 bases from V and 0 bases from J, with 11 bases in between. From germline, CDR1 is SNHLY and CDR2 FYNNEI. The CDR3 loop is CAWGRGSYEQYF. The CDR3 DNA reads as TGTGCCTGGGGCCGGGGCTCCTACGAGCAGTACTTC.

The J gene is TRBJ2-2, the V gene TRBV4-3; D could derive from TRBD1 or TRBD2 (5 bases each). V shed 1 base and J shed 6 bases, with 12 bases lying between them. The germline gives CDR1 LGHNA, CDR2 YSLEER. The CDR3 covers 15 residues. This CDR3 is CASSQAGGGAGELFF. CDR3 nucleotides: TGCGCCAGCAGCCAAGCGGGTGGGGGTGCCGGGGAGCTGTTTTTT.

The CDR3 sequence is CASSAWDNEKLFF. Written as DNA, the CDR3 is TGTGCCAGCAGCGCATGGGATAATGAAAAACTGTTTTTT. This chain links TRBV9 with TRBJ1-4; D unresolved. This CDR3 has 13 amino acids. V lost 3 bases, J lost 4 bases, and 7 bases lay in between. Germline loops: CDR1 SGDLS, CDR2 YYNGEE.

This chain connects TRBV6-2 or TRBV6-3 to TRBJ2-5, with D perhaps matching TRBD1 or TRBD2 (5 bases each). V lost 6 bases to trimming and J lost 5 bases, with 13 bases between them. Germline V gene sequence: CDR1 MNHEY, CDR2 SVGEGT. The CDR3 has 13 residues. The CDR3 DNA reads TGTGCCAGCAGCTCTCTGGGGGTGGAGACCCAGTACTTC. It translates to CASSSLGVETQYF.

The J gene is TRBJ1-3, the V gene TRBV3-1 (or the pseudogene TRBV3-2), with 7 bases fitting TRBD1. The CDR3 contains 17 residues. The V gene end was trimmed by 1 base and the J gene end by 4 bases; junction bases not matched to a gene: 10. Germline assignment: CDR1 LGHDT and CDR2 YNNKEL (reference sequence). CDR3 residues: CASSQARSGTAGNTIYF. Written as DNA, the CDR3 is TGTGCCAGCAGCCAAGCCCGCTCCGGGACAGCCGGAAACACCATATATTTT.

This sequence joins TRBV6-1 and TRBJ2-3, with D possibly matching TRBD1 (5 bases). CDR1 and CDR2 from the germline V gene are MNHNS and SASEGT. The CDR3 is made up of 14 amino acids. V was cut by 3 bases and J by 3 bases, with 10 bases left in between. The CDR3 here is CASSESRATDTQYF. CDR3 in DNA: TGTGCCAGCAGTGAGTCCAGGGCTACAGATACGCAGTATTTT.

The rearrangement links TRBV28 to TRBJ1-4; a weak D match, TRBD1 (5 bases). Trimming took 5 bases from V and 7 from J, leaving 20 bases between them. The CDR3 is 16 amino acids. Germline CDR1 is MDHEN and CDR2 is SYDVKM. The CDR3 loop is CASSDPRGGFGEKLFF. The CDR3 DNA reads as TGTGCCAGCAGTGACCCTCGGGGGGGGTTCGGTGAAAAACTGTTTTTT. Based on the CDR3 plus reference TRBV28 and TRBJ1-4, the full variable domain is DVKVTQSSRYLVKRTGEKVFLECVQDMDHENMFWYRQDPGLGLRLIYFSYDVKMKEKGDIPEGYSVSREKKERFSLILESASTNQTSMYLCASSDPRGGFGEKLFFGSGTQLSVL.

The chain couples TRBV7-2 to TRBJ2-7, with a possible D match to TRBD2 (6 bases). The ends were cut back, 5 bases at V and 5 bases at J, with 10 bases in the middle. The CDR3 has 12 amino acids. Germline assignment: CDR1 SGHTA and CDR2 FQGNSA. As DNA, the CDR3 is TGTGCCAGCAGCGGGACTGGGGACGAGCAGTACTTC. It translates to CASSGTGDEQYF.

The chain joins TRBV7-8 to TRBJ2-7, with D perhaps TRBD1 (6 bases). The CDR3 extends over 14 amino acids. CDR1 and CDR2 (germline): SGHVS, FQNEAQ. V dropped 7 bases and J dropped 2 bases, with 15 bases sitting between them. The CDR3 nucleotides are TGTGCCAGCAAAACAGGGCGGTTGACCTACGAGCAGTACTTC. Protein: CASKTGRLTYEQYF.

The J gene is TRBJ2-1, the V gene TRBV7-8; 10 bases align to TRBD2. The ends lost 5 bases at V and 6 bases at J; junction bases unmatched: 16. The CDR3 totals 18 residues. Looked up from germline, CDR1 is SGHVS and CDR2 is FQNEAQ. The CDR3 protein is CASSQGLAGVASPNEQFF. CDR3 nucleotides: TGTGCCAGCAGCCAGGGGCTAGCGGGAGTCGCGTCCCCCAATGAGCAGTTCTTC.

V and J are TRBV7-2 and TRBJ2-1; perhaps D is TRBD1 or TRBD2 (5 bases each). The germline CDR1 and CDR2 sequences are SGHTA and FQGNSA. This CDR3 is 16 amino acids long. Trimming shortened V by 5 bases and J by 4 bases, and 18 bases separated the two germline ends. DNA for the CDR3: TGTGCCAGCAGCCTCAAGGGACCGGGGTCTTACAATGAGCAGTTCTTC. Encoded protein: CASSLKGPGSYNEQFF.

The chain has TRBV5-8 and TRBJ2-1; D is uncertain. CDR1 and CDR2 from the germline V gene are SGHTS and YDEGEE. This CDR3 has 11 amino acids. V lost 2 bases and J 9 bases, leaving 6 bases between the germline ends. The CDR3 loop reads CASSLLAEQFF. In DNA, the CDR3 is TGTGCCAGCAGCTTATTGGCTGAGCAGTTCTTC.

This clone was picked up one time. The genes are TRBV12-3 or TRBV12-4 and TRBJ1-4; D is unclear. This CDR3 region has 11 residues. Between the trimmed V and J ends, which lost 1 base and 11 bases, there was a span of 5 bases. The CDR3 DNA reads as TGTGCCAGCAGTTTAGGGCCCAAACTGTTTTTT. It encodes CASSLGPKLFF.

The chain has TRBV5-6 and TRBJ1-4, with 11 bases matching TRBD1. The CDR3 has 16 amino acids. CDR1 is SGHDT and CDR2 is YYEEEE in the germline V gene. J lost 8 bases, V lost 4 bases, and 10 bases had no gene match. The chain's CDR3 is CASSRGQGAPGEKLFF. CDR3 in DNA: TGTGCCAGCAGCCGCGGACAGGGGGCGCCGGGAGAAAAACTGTTTTTT.

The chain uses TRBV12-3 or TRBV12-4 and TRBJ2-1; no reliable D call. The CDR3 spans 11 residues. The V end lost 8 bases, the J end lost 10 bases, and 12 bases lay between the germline ends. CDR3 nucleotide sequence: TGTGCCAGCCAAGTCGGAGAGGAGCAGTTCTTC. This encodes CASQVGEEQFF.

This sequence joins TRBV28 and TRBJ2-3; tentative D call: TRBD2 (6 bases). The CDR3 sequence is 13 residues long. From germline, CDR1 is MDHEN and CDR2 SYDVKM. Trimming took 5 bases from V and 7 from J, leaving 13 bases between them. The CDR3 region is CASSEPRDYTQYF. The CDR3 DNA reads TGTGCCAGCAGTGAACCCCGGGACTATACGCAGTATTTT.